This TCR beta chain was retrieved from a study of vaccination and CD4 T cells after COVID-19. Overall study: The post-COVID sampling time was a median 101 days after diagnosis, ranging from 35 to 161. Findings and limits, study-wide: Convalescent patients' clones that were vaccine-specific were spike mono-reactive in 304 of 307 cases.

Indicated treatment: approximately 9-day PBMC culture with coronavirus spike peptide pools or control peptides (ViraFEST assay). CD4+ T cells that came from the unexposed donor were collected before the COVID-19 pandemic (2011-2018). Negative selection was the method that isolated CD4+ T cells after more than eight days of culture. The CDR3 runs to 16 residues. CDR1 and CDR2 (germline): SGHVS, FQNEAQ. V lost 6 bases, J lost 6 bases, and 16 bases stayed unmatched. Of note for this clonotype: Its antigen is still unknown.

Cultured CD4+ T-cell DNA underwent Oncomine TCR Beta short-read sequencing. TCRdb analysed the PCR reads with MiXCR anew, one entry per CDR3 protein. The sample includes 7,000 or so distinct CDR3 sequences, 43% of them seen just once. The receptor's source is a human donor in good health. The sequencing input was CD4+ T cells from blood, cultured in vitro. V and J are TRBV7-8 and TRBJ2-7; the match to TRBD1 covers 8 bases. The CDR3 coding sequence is TGTGCCAGCAGGGGGTACGGGATGACAGGGGTCTCCGAGCAGTACTTC. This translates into CASRGYGMTGVSEQYF.